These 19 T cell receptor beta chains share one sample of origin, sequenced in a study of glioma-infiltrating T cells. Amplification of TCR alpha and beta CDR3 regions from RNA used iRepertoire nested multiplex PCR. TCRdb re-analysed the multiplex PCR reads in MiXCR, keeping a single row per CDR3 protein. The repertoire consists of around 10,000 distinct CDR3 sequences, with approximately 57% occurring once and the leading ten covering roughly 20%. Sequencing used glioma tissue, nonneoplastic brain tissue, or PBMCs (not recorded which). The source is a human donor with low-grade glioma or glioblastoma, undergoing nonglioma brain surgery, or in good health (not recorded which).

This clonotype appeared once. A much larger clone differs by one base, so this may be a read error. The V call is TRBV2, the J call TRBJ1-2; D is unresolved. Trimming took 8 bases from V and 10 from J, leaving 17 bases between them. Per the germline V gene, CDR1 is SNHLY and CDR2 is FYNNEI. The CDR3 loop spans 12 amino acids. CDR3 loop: CASDVSNYFYTF. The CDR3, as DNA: TGTGCCAGCGATGTTAGTAACTATTTCTACACCTTC.

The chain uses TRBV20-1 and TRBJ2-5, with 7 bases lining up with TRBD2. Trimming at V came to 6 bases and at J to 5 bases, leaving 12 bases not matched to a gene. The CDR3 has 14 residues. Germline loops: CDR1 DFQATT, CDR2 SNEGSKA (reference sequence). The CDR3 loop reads CSAGGEGGVETQYF. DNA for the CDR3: TGCAGTGCCGGGGGAGAGGGAGGGGTGGAGACCCAGTACTTC.

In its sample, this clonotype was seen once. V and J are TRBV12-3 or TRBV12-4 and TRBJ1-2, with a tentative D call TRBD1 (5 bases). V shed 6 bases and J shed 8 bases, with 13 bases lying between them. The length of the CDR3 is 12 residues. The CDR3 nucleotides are TGTGCCAGCAGGAATCAGGGAGGAGGCTACACCTTC. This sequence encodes CASRNQGGGYTF.

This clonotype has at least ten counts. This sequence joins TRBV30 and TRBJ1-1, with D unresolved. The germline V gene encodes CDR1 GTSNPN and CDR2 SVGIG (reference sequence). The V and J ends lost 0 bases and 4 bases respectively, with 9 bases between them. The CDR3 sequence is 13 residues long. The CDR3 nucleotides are TGTGCCTGGAGTGTACTGGGTGGCACTGAAGCTTTCTTT. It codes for CAWSVLGGTEAFF.

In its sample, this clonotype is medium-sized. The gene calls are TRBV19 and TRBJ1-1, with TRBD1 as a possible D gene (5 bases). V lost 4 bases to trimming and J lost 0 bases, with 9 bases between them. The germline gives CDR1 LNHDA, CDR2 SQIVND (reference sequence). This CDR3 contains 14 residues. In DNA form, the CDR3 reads TGTGCCAGTAGTAGAGACAGTTTGAACACTGAAGCTTTCTTT. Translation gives CASSRDSLNTEAFF.

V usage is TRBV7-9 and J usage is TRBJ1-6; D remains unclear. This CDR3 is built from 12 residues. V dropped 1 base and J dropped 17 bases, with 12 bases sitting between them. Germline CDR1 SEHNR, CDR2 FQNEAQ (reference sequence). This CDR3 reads CASSLVNSTVHF. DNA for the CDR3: TGTGCCAGCAGCTTAGTAAACTCAACCGTCCACTTT.

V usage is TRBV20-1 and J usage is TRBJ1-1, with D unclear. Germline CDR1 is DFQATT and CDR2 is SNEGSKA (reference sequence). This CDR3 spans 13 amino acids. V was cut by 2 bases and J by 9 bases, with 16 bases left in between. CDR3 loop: CSARMEVNAQAFF. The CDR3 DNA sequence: TGCAGTGCTAGAATGGAGGTAAACGCTCAAGCTTTCTTT.

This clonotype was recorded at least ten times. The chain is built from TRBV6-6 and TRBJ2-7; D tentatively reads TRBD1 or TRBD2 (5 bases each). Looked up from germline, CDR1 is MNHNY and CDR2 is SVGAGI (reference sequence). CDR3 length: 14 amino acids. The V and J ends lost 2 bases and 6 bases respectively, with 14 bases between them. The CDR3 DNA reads TGTGCCAGCAGTTACGTGGGGCCCGGAGGCGAGCAGTACTTC. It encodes CASSYVGPGGEQYF.

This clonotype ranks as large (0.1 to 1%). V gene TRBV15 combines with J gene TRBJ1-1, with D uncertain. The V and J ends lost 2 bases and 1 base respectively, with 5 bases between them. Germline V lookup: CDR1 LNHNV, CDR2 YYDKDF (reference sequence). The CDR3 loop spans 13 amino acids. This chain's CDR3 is CATSRRTNTEAFF. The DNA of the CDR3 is TGTGCCACCAGCAGACGGACGAACACTGAAGCTTTCTTT. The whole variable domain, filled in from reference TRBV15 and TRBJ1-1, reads DAMVIQNPRYQVTQFGKPVTLSCSQTLNHNVMYWYQQKSSQAPKLLFHYYDKDFNNEADTPDNFQSRRPNTSFCFLDIRSPGLGDTAMYLCATSRRTNTEAFFGQGTRLTVV.

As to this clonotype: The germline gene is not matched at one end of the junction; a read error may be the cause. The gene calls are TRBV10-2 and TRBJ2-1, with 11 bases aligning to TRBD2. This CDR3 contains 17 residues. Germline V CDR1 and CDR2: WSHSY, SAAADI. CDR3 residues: CASSESPIAGGPVEKFF. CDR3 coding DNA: TGCGCCAGCAGTGAGTCCCCAATAGCGGGAGGGCCGGTTGAGAAGTTCTTC.

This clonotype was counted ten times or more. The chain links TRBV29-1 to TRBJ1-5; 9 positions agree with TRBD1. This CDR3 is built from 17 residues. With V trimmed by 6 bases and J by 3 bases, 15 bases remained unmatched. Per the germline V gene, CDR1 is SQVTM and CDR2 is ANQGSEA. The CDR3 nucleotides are TGCAGCGTCCTGGGACAGGGTGGAGGCGGAGACAATCAGCCCCAGCATTTT. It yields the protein CSVLGQGGGGDNQPQHF.

CDR3 in amino acids: CSASVGASSCQQYF. As DNA, the CDR3 is TGCAGTGCTAGTGTGGGGGCGAGTTCCTGCCAGCAGTACTTC. The V and J genes are TRBV20-1 and TRBJ2-7, with D possibly being TRBD1 (6 bases). Deletions cut 3 bases from V and 8 bases from J, with 20 bases between. The CDR3 extends over 14 amino acids. Per germline, CDR1 DFQATT and CDR2 SNEGSKA (reference sequence).

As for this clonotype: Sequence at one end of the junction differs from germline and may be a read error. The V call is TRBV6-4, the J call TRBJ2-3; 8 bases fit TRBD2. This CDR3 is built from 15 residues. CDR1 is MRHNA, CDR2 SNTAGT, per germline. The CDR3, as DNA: TGTGCCAGCGGTGAAAGGGCGGGAGGTCGAGATACGCAGTATTTT. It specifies CASGERAGGRDTQYF.

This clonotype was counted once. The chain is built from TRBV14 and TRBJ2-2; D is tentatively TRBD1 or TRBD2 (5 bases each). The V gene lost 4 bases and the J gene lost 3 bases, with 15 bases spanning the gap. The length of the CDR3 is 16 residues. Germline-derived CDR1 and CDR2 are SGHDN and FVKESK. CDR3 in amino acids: CASSPPGRVYTGELFF. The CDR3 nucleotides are TGTGCCAGCAGCCCCCCGGGACGGGTATACACCGGGGAGCTGTTTTTT.

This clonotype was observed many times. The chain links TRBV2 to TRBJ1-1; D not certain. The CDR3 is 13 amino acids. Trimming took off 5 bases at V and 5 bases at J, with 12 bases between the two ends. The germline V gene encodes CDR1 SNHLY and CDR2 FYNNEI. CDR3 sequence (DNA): TGTGCCAGCAGTCCGGAGTTACGGACTGAAGCTTTCTTT. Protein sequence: CASSPELRTEAFF.

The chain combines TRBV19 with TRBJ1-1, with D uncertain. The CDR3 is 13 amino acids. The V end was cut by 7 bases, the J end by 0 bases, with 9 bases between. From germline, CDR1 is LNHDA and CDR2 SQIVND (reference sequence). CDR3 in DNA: TGTGCCAGTAACACCGGGGTGAACACTGAAGCTTTCTTT. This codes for CASNTGVNTEAFF.

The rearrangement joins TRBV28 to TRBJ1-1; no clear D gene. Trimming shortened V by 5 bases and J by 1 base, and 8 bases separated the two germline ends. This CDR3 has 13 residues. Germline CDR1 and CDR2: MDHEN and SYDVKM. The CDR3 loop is CASSNQRNTEAFF. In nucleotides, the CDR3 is TGTGCCAGCAGTAACCAAAGGAACACTGAAGCTTTCTTT.

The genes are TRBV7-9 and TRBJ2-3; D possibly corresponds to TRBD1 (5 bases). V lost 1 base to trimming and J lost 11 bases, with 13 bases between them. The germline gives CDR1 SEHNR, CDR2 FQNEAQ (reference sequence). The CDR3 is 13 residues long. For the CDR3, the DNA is TGTGCCAGCAGCTTAGAGGGGCTTAGCTTGCAGTATTTT. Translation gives CASSLEGLSLQYF.

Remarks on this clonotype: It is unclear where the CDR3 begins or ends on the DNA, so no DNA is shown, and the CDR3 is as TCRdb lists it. This CDR3 is CASSSEGEQYFGPNTGELFF. V and J are TRBV3-1 and TRBJ2-2. The CDR3 extends over 20 residues, inclusive of both ends. CDR1 is LGHDT, CDR2 YNNKEL, per germline (reference sequence).